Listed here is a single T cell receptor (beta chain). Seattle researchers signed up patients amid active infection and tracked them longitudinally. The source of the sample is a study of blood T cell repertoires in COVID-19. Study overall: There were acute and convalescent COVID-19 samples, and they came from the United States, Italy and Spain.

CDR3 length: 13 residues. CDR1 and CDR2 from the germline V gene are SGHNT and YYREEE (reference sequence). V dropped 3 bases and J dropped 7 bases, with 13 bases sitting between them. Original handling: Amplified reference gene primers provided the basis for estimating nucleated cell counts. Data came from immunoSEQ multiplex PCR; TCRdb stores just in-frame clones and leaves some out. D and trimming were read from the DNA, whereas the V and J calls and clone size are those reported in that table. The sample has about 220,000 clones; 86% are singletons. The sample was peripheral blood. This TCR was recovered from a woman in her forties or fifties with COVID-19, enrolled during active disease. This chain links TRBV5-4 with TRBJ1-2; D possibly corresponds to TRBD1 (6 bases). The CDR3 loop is CASSSTGGGGYTF. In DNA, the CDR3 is TGTGCCAGCAGCTCGACAGGAGGAGGTGGCTACACCTTC.